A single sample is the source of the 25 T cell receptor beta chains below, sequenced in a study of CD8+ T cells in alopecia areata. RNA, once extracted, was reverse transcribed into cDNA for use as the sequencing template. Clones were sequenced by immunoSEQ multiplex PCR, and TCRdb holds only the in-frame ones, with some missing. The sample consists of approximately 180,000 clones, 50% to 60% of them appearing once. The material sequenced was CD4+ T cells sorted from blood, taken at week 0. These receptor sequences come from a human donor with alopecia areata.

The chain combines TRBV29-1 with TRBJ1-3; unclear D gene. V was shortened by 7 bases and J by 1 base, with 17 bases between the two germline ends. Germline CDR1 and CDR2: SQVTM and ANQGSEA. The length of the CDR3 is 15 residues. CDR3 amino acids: CSGALVHPSGNTIYF. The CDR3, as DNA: TGCAGCGGAGCTCTCGTACACCCTTCTGGAAACACCATATATTTT.

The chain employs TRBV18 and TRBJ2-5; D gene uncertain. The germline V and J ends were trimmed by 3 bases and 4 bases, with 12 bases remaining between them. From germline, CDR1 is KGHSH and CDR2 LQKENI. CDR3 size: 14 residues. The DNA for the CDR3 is TGTGCCAGCTCACCTCCTGCTCGCGCAGAGACCCAGTACTTC. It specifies CASSPPARAETQYF. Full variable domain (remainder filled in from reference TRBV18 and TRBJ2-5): NAGVMQNPRHLVRRRGQEARLRCSPMKGHSHVYWYRQLPEEGLKFMVYLQKENIIDESGMPKERFSAEFPKEGPSILRIQQVVRGDSAAYFCASSPPARAETQYFGPGTRLLVL.

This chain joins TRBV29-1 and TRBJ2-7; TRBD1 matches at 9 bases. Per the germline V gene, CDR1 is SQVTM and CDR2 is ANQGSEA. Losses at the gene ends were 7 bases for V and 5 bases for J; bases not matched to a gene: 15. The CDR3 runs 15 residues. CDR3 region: CSAHGGGQGFNEQYF. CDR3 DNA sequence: TGCAGCGCCCATGGGGGAGGACAGGGGTTCAACGAGCAGTACTTC.

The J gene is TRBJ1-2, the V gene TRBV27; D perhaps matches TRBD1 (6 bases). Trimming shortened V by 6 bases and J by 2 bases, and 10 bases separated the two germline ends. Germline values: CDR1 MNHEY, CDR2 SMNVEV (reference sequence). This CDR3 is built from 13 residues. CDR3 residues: CASRRTENYGYTF. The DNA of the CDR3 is TGTGCCAGCAGAAGGACAGAAAACTATGGCTACACCTTC.

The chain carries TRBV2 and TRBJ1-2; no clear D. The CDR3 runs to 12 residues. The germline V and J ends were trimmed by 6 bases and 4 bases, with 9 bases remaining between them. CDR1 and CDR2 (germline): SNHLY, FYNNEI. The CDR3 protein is CASSDRGYGYTF. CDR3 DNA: TGTGCCAGCAGCGACCGCGGCTATGGCTACACCTTC.

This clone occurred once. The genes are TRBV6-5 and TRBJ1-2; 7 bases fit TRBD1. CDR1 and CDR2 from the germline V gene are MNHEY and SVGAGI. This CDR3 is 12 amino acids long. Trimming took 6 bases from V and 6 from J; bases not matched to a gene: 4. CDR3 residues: CASSTGTDGYTF. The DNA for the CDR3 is TGTGCCAGCAGCACCGGGACAGATGGCTACACCTTC.

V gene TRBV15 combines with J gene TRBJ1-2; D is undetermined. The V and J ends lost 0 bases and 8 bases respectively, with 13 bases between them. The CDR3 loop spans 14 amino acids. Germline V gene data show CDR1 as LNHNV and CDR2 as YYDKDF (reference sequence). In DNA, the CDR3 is TGTGCCACCAGCAGAGATATCCCCACCGGCGGCTACACCTTC. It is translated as CATSRDIPTGGYTF.

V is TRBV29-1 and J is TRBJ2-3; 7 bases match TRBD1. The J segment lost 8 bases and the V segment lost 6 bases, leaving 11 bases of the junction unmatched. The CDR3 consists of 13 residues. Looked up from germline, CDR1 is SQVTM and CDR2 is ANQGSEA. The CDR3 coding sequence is TGCAGCGTACGACAGGGTGAAGGGGGTACGCAGTATTTT. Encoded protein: CSVRQGEGGTQYF.

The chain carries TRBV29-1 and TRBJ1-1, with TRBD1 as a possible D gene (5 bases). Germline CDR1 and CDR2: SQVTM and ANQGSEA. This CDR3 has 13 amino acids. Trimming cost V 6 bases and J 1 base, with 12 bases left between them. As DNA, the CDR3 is TGCAGCGTCGACAGAGAGACGAACACTGAAGCTTTCTTT. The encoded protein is CSVDRETNTEAFF.

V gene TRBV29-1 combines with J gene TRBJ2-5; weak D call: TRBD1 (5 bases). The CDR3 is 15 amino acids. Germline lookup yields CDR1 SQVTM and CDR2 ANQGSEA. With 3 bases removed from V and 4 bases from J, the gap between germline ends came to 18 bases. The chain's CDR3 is CSVDQGQGERETQYF. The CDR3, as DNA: TGCAGCGTTGATCAGGGCCAGGGTGAGAGAGAGACCCAGTACTTC.

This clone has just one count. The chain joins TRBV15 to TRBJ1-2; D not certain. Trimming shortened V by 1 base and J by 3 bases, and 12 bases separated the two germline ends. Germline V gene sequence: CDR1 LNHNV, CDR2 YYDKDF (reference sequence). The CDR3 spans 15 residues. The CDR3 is CATSRGGPFDYGYTF. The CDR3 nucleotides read TGTGCCACCAGCAGAGGCGGACCTTTCGACTATGGCTACACCTTC.

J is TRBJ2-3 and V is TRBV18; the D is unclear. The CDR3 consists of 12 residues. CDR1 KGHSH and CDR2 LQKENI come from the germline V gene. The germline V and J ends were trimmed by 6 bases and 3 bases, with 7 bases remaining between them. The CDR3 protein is CASSPNTDTQYF. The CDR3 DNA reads TGTGCCAGCTCGCCAAATACAGATACGCAGTATTTT.

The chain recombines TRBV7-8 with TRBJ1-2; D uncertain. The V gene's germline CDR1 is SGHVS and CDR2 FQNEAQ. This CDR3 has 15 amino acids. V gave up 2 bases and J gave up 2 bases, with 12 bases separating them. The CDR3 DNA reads TGTGCCAGCAGCTTATCCCAGCCTATAAACTATGGCTACACCTTC. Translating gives CASSLSQPINYGYTF.

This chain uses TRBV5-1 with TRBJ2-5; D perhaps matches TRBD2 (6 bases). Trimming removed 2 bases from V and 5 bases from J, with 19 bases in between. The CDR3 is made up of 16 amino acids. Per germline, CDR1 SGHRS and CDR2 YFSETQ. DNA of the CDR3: TGCGCCAGCAGCTTCTGGGGGACTGTCGAAGGGGAGACCCAGTACTTC. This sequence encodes CASSFWGTVEGETQYF.

In DNA, the CDR3 is TGTGCCAGCAGTAATAGGGACAGCAGAGAAAAACTGTTTTTT. Its protein is CASSNRDSREKLFF. V usage is TRBV6-5 and J usage is TRBJ1-4; 7 bases agree with TRBD1. Per germline, CDR1 MNHEY and CDR2 SVGAGI. Trimming took 5 bases from V and 8 from J; bases not matched to a gene: 8. This CDR3 contains 14 residues.

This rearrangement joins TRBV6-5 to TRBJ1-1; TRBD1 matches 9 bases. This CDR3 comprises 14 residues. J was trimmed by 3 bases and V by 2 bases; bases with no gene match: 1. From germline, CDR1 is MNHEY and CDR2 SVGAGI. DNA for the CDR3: TGTGCCAGCAGTTACGGGACAGGGTACACTGAAGCTTTCTTT. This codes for CASSYGTGYTEAFF.

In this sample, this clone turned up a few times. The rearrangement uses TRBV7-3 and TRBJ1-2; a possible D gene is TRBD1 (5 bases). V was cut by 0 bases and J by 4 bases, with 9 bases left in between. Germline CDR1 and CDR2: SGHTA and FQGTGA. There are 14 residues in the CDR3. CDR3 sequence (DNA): TGTGCCAGCAGCTTAACCCAGGGAACCTATGGCTACACCTTC. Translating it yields CASSLTQGTYGYTF.

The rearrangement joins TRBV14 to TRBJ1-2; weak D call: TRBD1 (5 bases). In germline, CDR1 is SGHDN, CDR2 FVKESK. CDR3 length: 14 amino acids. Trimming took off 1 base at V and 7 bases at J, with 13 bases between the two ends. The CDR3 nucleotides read TGTGCCAGCAGCCAAGGGGGCGGGATTCCTGGCTACACCTTC. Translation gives CASSQGGGIPGYTF. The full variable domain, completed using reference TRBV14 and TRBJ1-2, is EAGVTQFPSHSVIEKGQTVTLRCDPISGHDNLYWYRRVMGKEIKFLLHFVKESKQDESGMPNNRFLAERTGGTYSTLKVQPAELEDSGVYFCASSQGGGIPGYTFGSGTRLTVV.

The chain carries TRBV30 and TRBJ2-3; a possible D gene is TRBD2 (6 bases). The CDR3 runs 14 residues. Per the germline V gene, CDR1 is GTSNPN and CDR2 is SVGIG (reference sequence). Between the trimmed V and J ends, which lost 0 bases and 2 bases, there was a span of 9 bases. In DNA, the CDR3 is TGTGCCTGGAGTGTAGGCGGGGACACAGATACGCAGTATTTT. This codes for CAWSVGGDTDTQYF.

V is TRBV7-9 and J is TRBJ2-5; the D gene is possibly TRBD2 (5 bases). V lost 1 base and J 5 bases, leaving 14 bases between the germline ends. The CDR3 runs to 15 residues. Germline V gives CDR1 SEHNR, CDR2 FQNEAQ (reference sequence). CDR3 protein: CASSLGRGIAETQYF. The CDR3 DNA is TGTGCCAGCAGCTTAGGACGGGGAATTGCGGAGACCCAGTACTTC.

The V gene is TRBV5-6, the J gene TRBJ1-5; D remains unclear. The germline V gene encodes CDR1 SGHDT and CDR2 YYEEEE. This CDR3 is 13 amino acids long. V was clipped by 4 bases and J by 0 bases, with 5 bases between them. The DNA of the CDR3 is TGTGCCAGCAGCCAAGATAGCAATCAGCCCCAGCATTTT. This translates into CASSQDSNQPQHF.

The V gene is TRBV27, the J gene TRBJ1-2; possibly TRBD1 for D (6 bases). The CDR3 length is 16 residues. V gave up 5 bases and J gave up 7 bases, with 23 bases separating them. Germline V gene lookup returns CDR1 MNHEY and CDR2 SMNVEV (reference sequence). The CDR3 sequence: CASSALDRSRSSGYTF. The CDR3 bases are TGTGCCAGCAGTGCCCTTGACAGGTCAAGGTCCAGTGGCTACACCTTC.

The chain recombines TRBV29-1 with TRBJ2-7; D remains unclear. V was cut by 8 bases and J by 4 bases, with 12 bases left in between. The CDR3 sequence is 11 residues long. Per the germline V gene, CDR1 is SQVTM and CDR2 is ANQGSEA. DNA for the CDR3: TGCAGCCTACCCCCCCTTTACGAGCAGTACTTC. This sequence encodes CSLPPLYEQYF.

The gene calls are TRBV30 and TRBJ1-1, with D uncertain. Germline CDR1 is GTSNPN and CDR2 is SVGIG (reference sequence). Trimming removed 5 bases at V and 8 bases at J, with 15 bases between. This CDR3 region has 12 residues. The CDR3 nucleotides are TGTGCCTGGTCGCAGCCACCCACAGAAGCTTTCTTT. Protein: CAWSQPPTEAFF.

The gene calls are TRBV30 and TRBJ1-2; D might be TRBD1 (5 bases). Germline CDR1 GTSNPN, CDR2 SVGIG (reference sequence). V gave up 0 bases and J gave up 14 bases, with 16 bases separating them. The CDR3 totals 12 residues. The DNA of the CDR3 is TGTGCCTGGAGTGTACTGGAGGGGCGTGCGACCTTC. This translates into CAWSVLEGRATF.